Presented here are 21 T cell receptor beta chains from one specimen sequenced in a study of blood T cell repertoires in COVID-19. Assay used: immunoSEQ multiplex PCR; TCRdb lists only in-frame clones, some missing. The sample lists about 120,000 clones; roughly 80% were seen once. Source material: peripheral blood. These receptor sequences come from a man aged 45-65 years with acute or convalescent COVID-19.

The chain combines TRBV24-1 with TRBJ1-2, with TRBD1 identical over 11 bases. After removal of 6 bases from V and 5 bases from J, the junction contained 4 bases not matched to a gene. Per germline, CDR1 KGHDR and CDR2 SFDVKD. The CDR3 is 14 amino acids. The CDR3 protein is CATSKGTGGYGYTF. The DNA for the CDR3 is TGTGCCACCAGTAAGGGGACAGGGGGATATGGCTACACCTTC.

The chain couples TRBV5-4 to TRBJ1-1, with D possibly TRBD1 on 6 matching bases. Germline CDR1 SGHNT, CDR2 YYREEE (reference sequence). V lost 1 base and J lost 6, with 10 bases in between. This CDR3 spans 13 amino acids. The CDR3 here is CASSLQGIPEAFF. The CDR3 DNA follows: TGTGCCAGCAGCTTGCAGGGGATACCTGAAGCTTTCTTT.

This chain uses TRBV7-9 with TRBJ1-5, with D unclear. Germline lookup yields CDR1 SEHNR and CDR2 FQNEAQ (reference sequence). The V and J ends lost 1 base and 6 bases respectively, with 4 bases between them. The CDR3 runs to 12 residues. CDR3 amino acids: CASSLGLQPQHF. The CDR3, as DNA: TGTGCCAGCAGCTTAGGACTTCAGCCCCAGCATTTT.

There are a few counts of this clone. The V and J genes are TRBV11-2 and TRBJ2-7, with D tentatively TRBD2 (5 bases). This CDR3 is built from 14 residues. Germline CDR1 and CDR2: SGHAT and FQNNGV. The germline V and J ends were trimmed by 2 bases and 6 bases, with 14 bases remaining between them. In DNA form, the CDR3 reads TGTGCCAGCAGCTTAAGGGAGACGACCGGCGAGCAGTACTTC. Its translation is CASSLRETTGEQYF.

This rearrangement joins TRBV11-2 to TRBJ2-7; the D is unclear. Germline CDR1 reads SGHAT; CDR2 reads FQNNGV. V was cut by 2 bases and J by 0 bases, with 5 bases left in between. The CDR3 is made up of 13 amino acids. The chain's CDR3 is CASSLRASYEQYF. For the CDR3, the DNA is TGTGCCAGCAGCTTACGCGCCTCCTACGAGCAGTACTTC.

The J gene is TRBJ1-3, the V gene TRBV10-3; D uncertain. Germline-derived CDR1 and CDR2 are ENHRY and SYGVKD. This CDR3 has 14 amino acids. V lost 0 bases to trimming and J lost 4 bases, with 7 bases between them. In DNA, the CDR3 is TGTGCCATCAGTGAGTCGACAAGAGGAAACACCATATATTTT. Translation: CAISESTRGNTIYF.

The V and J genes are TRBV4-1 and TRBJ1-4, with D perhaps matching TRBD1 (6 bases). The V gene's germline CDR1 is MGHRA and CDR2 YSYEKL. The CDR3 consists of 17 residues. V was clipped by 4 bases and J by 4 bases, with 19 bases between them. CDR3 DNA: TGCGCCAGCAGCCTGACAGGTCCCGGGGCTTTTAATGAAAAACTGTTTTTT. It is translated as CASSLTGPGAFNEKLFF.

The V and J genes are TRBV30 and TRBJ1-1, with D tentatively TRBD1 (6 bases). Germline V gives CDR1 GTSNPN, CDR2 SVGIG (reference sequence). Between the trimmed V and J ends, which lost 4 bases and 0 bases, there was a span of 18 bases. CDR3 length: 16 amino acids. CDR3 nucleotide sequence: TGTGCCTGGACCACCCTCGGGGGGCTTCTGAACACTGAAGCTTTCTTT. Translation gives CAWTTLGGLLNTEAFF.

V is TRBV25-1 and J is TRBJ1-6; D possibly corresponds to TRBD1 (5 bases). The CDR3 has 15 residues. Germline CDR1 reads MGHDK; CDR2 reads SYGVNS. V was cut by 5 bases and J by 5 bases, with 13 bases left in between. DNA of the CDR3: TGTGCCAGCAGTCCCCGGGGGGGGAATAATTCACCCCTCCACTTT. Residues: CASSPRGGNNSPLHF. Full variable domain (outside the CDR3, taken from reference TRBV25-1 and TRBJ1-6): EADIYQTPRYLVIGTGKKITLECSQTMGHDKMYWYQQDPGMELHLIHYSYGVNSTEKGDLSSESTVSRIRTEHFPLTLESARPSHTSQYLCASSPRGGNNSPLHFGNGTRLTVT.

The chain couples TRBV6-5 to TRBJ1-2; D remains ambiguous. The CDR3 is made up of 13 amino acids. V was clipped by 7 bases and J by 0 bases, with 9 bases between them. CDR1 and CDR2 from the germline V gene are MNHEY and SVGAGI. CDR3 region: CASTAGTNYGYTF. CDR3 DNA sequence: TGTGCCAGCACCGCGGGAACTAACTATGGCTACACCTTC.

The chain recombines TRBV15 with TRBJ2-6; TRBD2 might be the D (6 bases). The CDR3 consists of 15 residues. The V end lost 3 bases, the J end lost 1 base, and 7 bases lay between the germline ends. Germline V gives CDR1 LNHNV, CDR2 YYDKDF (reference sequence). In nucleotides, the CDR3 is TGTGCCACCAGCAGGGAGGGATCTGGGGCCAACGTCCTGACTTTC. This encodes CATSREGSGANVLTF.

As DNA, the CDR3 is TGTGCCTGGAGTTGGGAGGGGACAAACCCCCAGACCCAGTACTTC. It specifies CAWSWEGTNPQTQYF. The chain employs TRBV30 and TRBJ2-5; D is possibly TRBD2 (7 bases). The CDR3 runs 15 residues. CDR1 GTSNPN and CDR2 SVGIG come from the germline V gene (reference sequence). V shed 2 bases and J shed 6 bases, with 19 bases lying between them.

The chain couples TRBV6-5 to TRBJ1-1, with a possible D match to TRBD1 (6 bases). Trimming cost V 0 bases and J 0 bases, with 8 bases left between them. From germline, CDR1 is MNHEY and CDR2 SVGAGI. This CDR3 spans 15 amino acids. CDR3 nucleotide sequence: TGTGCCAGCAGTTACTCAGGGGGGGTGAACACTGAAGCTTTCTTT. Translated, it gives CASSYSGGVNTEAFF.

The chain links TRBV5-4 to TRBJ2-2; weak D call: TRBD2 (5 bases). Trimming took 3 bases from V and 4 from J, leaving 13 bases between them. CDR3 length equals 15 residues. Germline V gives CDR1 SGHNT, CDR2 YYREEE (reference sequence). This CDR3 reads CASSSPGKGTGELFF. The CDR3 DNA is TGTGCCAGCAGCTCCCCGGGAAAGGGCACCGGGGAGCTGTTTTTT.

A few counts support this clone. The rearrangement links TRBV4-1 to TRBJ2-1; tentatively, D is TRBD2 (6 bases). V shed 4 bases and J shed 4 bases, with 20 bases lying between them. In germline, CDR1 is MGHRA, CDR2 YSYEKL. The CDR3 has 17 amino acids. This CDR3 reads CASSPPPGRGFYNEQFF. The CDR3 nucleotides are TGCGCCAGCAGCCCACCACCCGGGCGGGGTTTTTACAATGAGCAGTTCTTC.

This clone was seen a handful of times. This rearrangement joins TRBV5-1 to TRBJ1-2; no firm D call. The CDR3 is 13 amino acids. V was trimmed by 7 bases and J by 3 bases, leaving 13 bases between them. Germline values: CDR1 SGHRS, CDR2 YFSETQ. CDR3: CASRREEDYGYTF. The CDR3 DNA reads TGCGCCAGCCGTAGGGAGGAGGACTATGGCTACACCTTC.

V gene TRBV5-1 combines with J gene TRBJ2-7; D possibly corresponds to TRBD1 (5 bases). V lost 0 bases and J 0 bases, leaving 10 bases between the germline ends. Germline V lookup: CDR1 SGHRS, CDR2 YFSETQ. The CDR3 loop spans 15 amino acids. CDR3 sequence reads: CASSLDRTSSYEQYF. For the CDR3, the DNA is TGCGCCAGCAGCTTGGACAGGACCTCCTCCTACGAGCAGTACTTC.

The chain employs TRBV5-4 and TRBJ1-1; the D gene is possibly TRBD1 (5 bases). Trimming took off 5 bases at V and 1 base at J, with 15 bases between the two ends. CDR3 length: 15 amino acids. Germline V lookup: CDR1 SGHNT, CDR2 YYREEE (reference sequence). This CDR3 reads CASRPGGGKNTEAFF. The DNA of the CDR3 is TGTGCCAGCAGACCCGGGGGGGGGAAGAACACTGAAGCTTTCTTT.

This clone occurred a few times. The chain employs TRBV28 and TRBJ2-5, with D perhaps matching TRBD2 (5 bases). Germline CDR1 MDHEN, CDR2 SYDVKM. The CDR3 has 13 residues. The germline V and J ends were trimmed by 6 bases and 5 bases, with 13 bases remaining between them. The CDR3 bases are TGTGCCAGCAGCCCGGGATTGGGTGAGACCCAGTACTTC. This encodes CASSPGLGETQYF.

For the CDR3, the DNA is TGTGCCAGCAGTTTATCACAGAACACTGAAGCTTTCTTT. Translated, it gives CASSLSQNTEAFF. The chain joins TRBV28 to TRBJ1-1, with D unresolved. The CDR3 runs 13 residues. CDR1 MDHEN and CDR2 SYDVKM come from the germline V gene. The V end was cut by 1 base, the J end by 1 base, with 4 bases between.

The chain combines TRBV10-3 with TRBJ2-3, with 8 nucleotides matching TRBD2. Germline loops: CDR1 ENHRY, CDR2 SYGVKD. This CDR3 is 17 amino acids long. Trimming cost V 3 bases and J 2 bases; bases outside gene matches: 10. Written as DNA, the CDR3 is TGTGCCATCAGTGAACTCTATAGCGGGGATAACACAGATACGCAGTATTTT. Translation gives CAISELYSGDNTDTQYF.